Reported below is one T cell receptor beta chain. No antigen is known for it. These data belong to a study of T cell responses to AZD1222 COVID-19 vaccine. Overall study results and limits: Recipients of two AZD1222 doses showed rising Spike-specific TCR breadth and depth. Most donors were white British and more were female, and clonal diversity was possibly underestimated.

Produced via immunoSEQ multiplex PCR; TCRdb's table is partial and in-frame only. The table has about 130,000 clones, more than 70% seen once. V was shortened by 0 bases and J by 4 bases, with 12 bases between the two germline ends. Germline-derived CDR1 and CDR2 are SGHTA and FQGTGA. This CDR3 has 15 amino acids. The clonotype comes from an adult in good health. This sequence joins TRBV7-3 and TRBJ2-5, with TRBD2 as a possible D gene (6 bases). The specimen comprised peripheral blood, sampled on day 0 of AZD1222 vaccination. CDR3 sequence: CASSLTSGLGETQYF. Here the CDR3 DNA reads TGTGCCAGCAGCTTAACTAGCGGACTGGGAGAGACCCAGTACTTC.